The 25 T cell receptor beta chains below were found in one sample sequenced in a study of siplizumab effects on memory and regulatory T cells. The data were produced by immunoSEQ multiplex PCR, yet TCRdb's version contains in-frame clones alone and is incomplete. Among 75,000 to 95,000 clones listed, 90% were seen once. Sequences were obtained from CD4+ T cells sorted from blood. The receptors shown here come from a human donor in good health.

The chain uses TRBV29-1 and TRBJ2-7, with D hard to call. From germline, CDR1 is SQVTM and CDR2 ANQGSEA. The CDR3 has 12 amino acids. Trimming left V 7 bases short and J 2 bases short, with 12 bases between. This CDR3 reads CSAVAQTYEQYF. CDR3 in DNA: TGCAGCGCTGTAGCTCAGACCTACGAGCAGTACTTC.

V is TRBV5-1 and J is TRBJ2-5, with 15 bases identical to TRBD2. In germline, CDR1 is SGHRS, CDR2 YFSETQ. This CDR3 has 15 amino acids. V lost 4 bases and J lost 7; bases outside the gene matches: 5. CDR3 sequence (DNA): TGCGCCAGCAGCGGGGGACTAGCGGGAGGAGGGACCCAGTACTTC. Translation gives CASSGGLAGGGTQYF.

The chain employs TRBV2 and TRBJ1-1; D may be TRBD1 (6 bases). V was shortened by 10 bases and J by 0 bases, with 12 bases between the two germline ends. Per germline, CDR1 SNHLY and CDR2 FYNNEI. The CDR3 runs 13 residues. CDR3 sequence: CATRDNLNTEAFF. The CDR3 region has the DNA TGTGCCACTCGGGACAACCTGAACACTGAAGCTTTCTTT.

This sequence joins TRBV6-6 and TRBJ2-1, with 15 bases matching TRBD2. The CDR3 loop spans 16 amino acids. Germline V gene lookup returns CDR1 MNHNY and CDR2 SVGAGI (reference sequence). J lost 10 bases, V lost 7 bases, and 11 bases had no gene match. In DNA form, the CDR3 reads TGTGCCAGCAATCCTACAGGGACTAGCGGGAGGAGGGAGCAGTTCTTC. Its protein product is CASNPTGTSGRREQFF.

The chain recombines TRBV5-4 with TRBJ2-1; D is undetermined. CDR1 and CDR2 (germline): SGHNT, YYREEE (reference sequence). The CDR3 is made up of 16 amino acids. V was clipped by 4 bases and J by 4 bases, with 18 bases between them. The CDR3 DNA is TGTGCCAGCAGCCCAGCCACGAACTCCCATTACAATGAGCAGTTCTTC. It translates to CASSPATNSHYNEQFF.

The CDR3 reads CASSLRAGTGGNQPQHF. The CDR3, as DNA: TGTGCCAGCAGCTTAAGGGCCGGGACAGGGGGCAATCAGCCCCAGCATTTT. J is TRBJ1-5 and V is TRBV7-2; 10 bases align to TRBD1. Germline-derived CDR1 and CDR2 are SGHTA and FQGNSA. The CDR3 is 17 amino acids. V lost 2 bases to trimming and J lost 2 bases; unmatched junction nucleotides: 6.

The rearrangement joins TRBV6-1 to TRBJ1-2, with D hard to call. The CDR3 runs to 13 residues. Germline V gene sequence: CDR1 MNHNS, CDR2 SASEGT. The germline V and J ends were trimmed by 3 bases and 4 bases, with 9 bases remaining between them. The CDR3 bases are TGTGCCAGCAGTGATTGGGATTCCTATGGCTACACCTTC. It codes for CASSDWDSYGYTF.

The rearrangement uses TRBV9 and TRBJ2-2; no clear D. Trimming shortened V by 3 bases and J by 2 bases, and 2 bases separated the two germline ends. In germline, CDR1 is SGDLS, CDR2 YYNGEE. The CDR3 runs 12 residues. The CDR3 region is CASSENTGELFF. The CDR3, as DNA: TGTGCCAGCAGCGAAAACACCGGGGAGCTGTTTTTT.

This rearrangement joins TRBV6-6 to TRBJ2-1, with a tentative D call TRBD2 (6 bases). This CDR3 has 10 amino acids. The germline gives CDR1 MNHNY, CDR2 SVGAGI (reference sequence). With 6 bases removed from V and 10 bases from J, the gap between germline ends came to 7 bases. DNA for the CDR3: TGTGCCAGCAGACGGGGGGAGCAGTTCTTC. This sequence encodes CASRRGEQFF.

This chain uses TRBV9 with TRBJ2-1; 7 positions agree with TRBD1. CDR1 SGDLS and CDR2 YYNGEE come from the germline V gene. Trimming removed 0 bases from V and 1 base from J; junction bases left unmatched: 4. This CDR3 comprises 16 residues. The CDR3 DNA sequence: TGTGCCAGCAGCGTAGGCGGCAGGGGGTCCTACAATGAGCAGTTCTTC. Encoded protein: CASSVGGRGSYNEQFF.

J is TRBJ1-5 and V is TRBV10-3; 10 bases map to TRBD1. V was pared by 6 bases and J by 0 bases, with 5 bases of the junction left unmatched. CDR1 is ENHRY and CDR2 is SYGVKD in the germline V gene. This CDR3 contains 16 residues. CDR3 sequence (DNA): TGTGCCATCAGACCAGGGACAGGGGATAGCAATCAGCCCCAGCATTTT. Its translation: CAIRPGTGDSNQPQHF.

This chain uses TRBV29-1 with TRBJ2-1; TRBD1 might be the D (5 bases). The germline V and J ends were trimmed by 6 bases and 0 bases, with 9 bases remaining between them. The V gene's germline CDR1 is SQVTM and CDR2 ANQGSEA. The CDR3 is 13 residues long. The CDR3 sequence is CSVDKDSYNEQFF. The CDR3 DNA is TGCAGCGTGGACAAGGACTCCTACAATGAGCAGTTCTTC.

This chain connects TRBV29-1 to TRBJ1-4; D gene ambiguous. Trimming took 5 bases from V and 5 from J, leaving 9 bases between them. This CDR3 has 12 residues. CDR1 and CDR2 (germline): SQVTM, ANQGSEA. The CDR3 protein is CSVTPGNEKLFF. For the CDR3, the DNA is TGCAGCGTTACCCCGGGGAATGAAAAACTGTTTTTT.

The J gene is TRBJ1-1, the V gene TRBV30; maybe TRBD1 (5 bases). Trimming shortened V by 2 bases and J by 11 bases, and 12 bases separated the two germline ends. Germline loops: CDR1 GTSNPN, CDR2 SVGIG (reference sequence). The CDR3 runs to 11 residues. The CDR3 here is CAWSRGTRAFF. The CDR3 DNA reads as TGTGCCTGGAGTCGGGGCACCCGGGCTTTCTTT.

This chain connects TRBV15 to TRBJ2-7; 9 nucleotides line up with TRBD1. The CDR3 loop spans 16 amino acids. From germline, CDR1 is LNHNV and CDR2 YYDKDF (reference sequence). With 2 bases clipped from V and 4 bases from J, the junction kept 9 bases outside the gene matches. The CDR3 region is CATSRNYPGTGYEQYF. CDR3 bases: TGTGCCACCAGCAGAAACTACCCCGGGACAGGGTACGAGCAGTACTTC.

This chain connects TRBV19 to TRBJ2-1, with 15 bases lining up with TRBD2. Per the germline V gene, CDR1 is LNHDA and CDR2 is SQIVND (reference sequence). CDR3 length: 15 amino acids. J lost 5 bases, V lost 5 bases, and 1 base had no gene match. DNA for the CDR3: TGTGCCAGTAGTCGGACTAGCGGGAGGGACAATGAGCAGTTCTTC. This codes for CASSRTSGRDNEQFF.

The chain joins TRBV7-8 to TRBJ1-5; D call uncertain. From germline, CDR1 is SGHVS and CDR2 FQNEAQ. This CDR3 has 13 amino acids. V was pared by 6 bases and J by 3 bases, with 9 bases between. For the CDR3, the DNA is TGTGCCAGCAGAAAAGATATCAATCAGCCCCAGCATTTT. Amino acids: CASRKDINQPQHF.

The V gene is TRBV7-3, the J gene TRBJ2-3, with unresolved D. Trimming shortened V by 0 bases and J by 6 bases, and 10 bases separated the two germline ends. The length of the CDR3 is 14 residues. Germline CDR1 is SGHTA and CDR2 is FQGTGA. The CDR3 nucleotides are TGTGCCAGCAGCTTAACGGTCAAATCCGATACGCAGTATTTT. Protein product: CASSLTVKSDTQYF.

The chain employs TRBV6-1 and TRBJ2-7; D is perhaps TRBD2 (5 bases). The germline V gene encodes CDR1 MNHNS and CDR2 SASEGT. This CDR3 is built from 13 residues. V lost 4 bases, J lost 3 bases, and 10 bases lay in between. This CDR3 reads CASSVRGDYEQYF. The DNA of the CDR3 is TGTGCCAGCAGTGTCCGGGGTGACTACGAGCAGTACTTC.

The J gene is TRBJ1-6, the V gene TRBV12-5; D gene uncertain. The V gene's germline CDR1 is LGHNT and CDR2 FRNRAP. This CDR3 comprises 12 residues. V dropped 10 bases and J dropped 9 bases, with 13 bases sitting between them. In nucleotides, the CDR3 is TGTGCTACTGGGAGGGAGTTTTCACCCCTCCACTTT. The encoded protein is CATGREFSPLHF.

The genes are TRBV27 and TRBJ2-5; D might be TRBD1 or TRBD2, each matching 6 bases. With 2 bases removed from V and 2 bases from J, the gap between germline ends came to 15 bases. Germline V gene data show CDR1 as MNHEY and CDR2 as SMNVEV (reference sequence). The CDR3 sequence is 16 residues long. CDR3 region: CASSLRTGGRQETQYF. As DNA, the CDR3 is TGTGCCAGCAGTTTAAGAACCGGGGGCAGACAAGAGACCCAGTACTTC.

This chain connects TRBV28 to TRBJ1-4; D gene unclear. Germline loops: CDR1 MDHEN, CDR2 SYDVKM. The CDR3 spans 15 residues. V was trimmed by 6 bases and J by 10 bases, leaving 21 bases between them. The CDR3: CASRTDVGDWGKLFF. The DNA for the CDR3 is TGTGCCAGCAGGACGGATGTTGGTGATTGGGGAAAACTGTTTTTT.

CDR3 amino acids: CASSSRLAGVSEQYF. CDR3 DNA: TGTGCCAGCAGTTCGAGACTAGCGGGAGTCTCCGAGCAGTACTTC. The chain couples TRBV27 to TRBJ2-7; 12 bases agree with TRBD2. Germline V CDR1 and CDR2: MNHEY, SMNVEV (reference sequence). Trimming cost V 4 bases and J 6 bases; bases outside gene matches: 7. CDR3 length equals 15 residues.

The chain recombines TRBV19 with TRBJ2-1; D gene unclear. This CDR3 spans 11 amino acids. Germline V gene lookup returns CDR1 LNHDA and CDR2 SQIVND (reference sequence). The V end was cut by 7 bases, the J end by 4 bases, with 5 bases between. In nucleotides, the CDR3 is TGTGCCAGTACCCGATACAATGAGCAGTTCTTC. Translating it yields CASTRYNEQFF.

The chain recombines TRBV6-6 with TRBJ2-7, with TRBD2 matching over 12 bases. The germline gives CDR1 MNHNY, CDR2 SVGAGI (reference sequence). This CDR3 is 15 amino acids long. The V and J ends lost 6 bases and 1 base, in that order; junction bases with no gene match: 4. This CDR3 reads CASSYGTSGSYEQYF. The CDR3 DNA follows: TGTGCCAGCAGCTATGGGACTAGCGGGTCCTACGAGCAGTACTTC.